The text below deals with one T cell receptor (beta chain). Its antigen remains unknown. These data originate in a study of cytomegalovirus exposure and HLA in healthy donors. Germline CDR1 and CDR2: ENHRY and SYGVKD. V was pared by 6 bases and J by 6 bases, with 14 bases between. The length of the CDR3 is 13 residues. In the PCR, 60 Vbeta and 13 Jbeta primers were used. Measured with immunoSEQ multiplex PCR; TCRdb has only the in-frame clones, and not every one. The table records more than 80,000 clones, less than 80% of them present only once. Study outcomes and limitations: With DRB1 most and HLA-C fewest, TCR association rates differed between HLA loci in a later analysis.

Sequences were obtained from PBMCs. The chain recombines TRBV10-3 with TRBJ1-1; TRBD1 might be the D (5 bases). The clonotype originates from a man in his sixties in good health and CMV-seronegative. As DNA, the CDR3 is TGTGCCATCAGGGACAACAGGAATCCTGAAGCTTTCTTT. Its translation is CAIRDNRNPEAFF.